The 15 T cell receptor beta chains given below trace back to one sample, sequenced in a study of memory CD4+ T cells and cytomegalovirus serostatus. The sort gate was single viable CD3+CD4+CD8-CD45RO+ cells for memory CD4+ T cells. Measured with immunoSEQ multiplex PCR; TCRdb has only the in-frame clones, and not every one. The sample carries about 48,000 clones, around four fifths recorded once. The sample consisted of memory CD4+ T cells from blood. The receptors come from an adult in good health and CMV-seronegative.

CDR3: CASSQDLGTTEAFF. In DNA form, the CDR3 reads TGTGCCAGCTCTCAAGACTTGGGTACCACTGAAGCTTTCTTT. The chain uses TRBV18 and TRBJ1-1, with D unresolved. V lost 6 bases to trimming and J lost 4 bases, with 15 bases between them. Per the germline V gene, CDR1 is KGHSH and CDR2 is LQKENI. This CDR3 region has 14 residues.

This chain links TRBV25-1 with TRBJ2-7, with 8 positions matching TRBD1. Germline CDR1 and CDR2: MGHDK and SYGVNS. The V and J ends lost 4 bases and 1 base, in that order; junction bases with no gene match: 0. The CDR3 has 13 amino acids. DNA for the CDR3: TGTGCCAGCAGTGGGGACAGGTCCTACGAGCAGTACTTC. The encoded protein is CASSGDRSYEQYF.

V gene TRBV29-1 combines with J gene TRBJ2-1; 9 bases line up with TRBD2. Germline lookup yields CDR1 SQVTM and CDR2 ANQGSEA. This CDR3 comprises 14 residues. With V trimmed by 4 bases and J by 9 bases, 10 bases remained unmatched. CDR3 bases: TGCAGCGTTGGCCCTAGCGGGGTGCACGGTGAGCAGTTCTTC. Amino acid sequence: CSVGPSGVHGEQFF.

The chain employs TRBV7-8 and TRBJ2-7; D is possibly TRBD2 (6 bases). The length of the CDR3 is 17 residues. V was cut by 1 base and J by 5 bases, with 21 bases left in between. CDR1 is SGHVS and CDR2 is FQNEAQ in the germline V gene. As DNA, the CDR3 is TGTGCCAGCAGCTTAGTCCAACTGGGGGGACGGGGCGACGAGCAGTACTTC. As protein: CASSLVQLGGRGDEQYF.

The rearrangement uses TRBV7-9 and TRBJ1-6; no clear D. This CDR3 has 16 residues. Germline V lookup: CDR1 SEHNR, CDR2 FQNEAQ (reference sequence). V was trimmed by 5 bases and J by 7 bases, leaving 18 bases between them. CDR3 DNA sequence: TGTGCCAGCAGCGCCACCTTCGGACCGATCAATTCACCCCTCCACTTT. Encoded protein: CASSATFGPINSPLHF. Full variable domain (remainder filled in from reference TRBV7-9 and TRBJ1-6): DTGVSQNPRHKITKRGQNVTFRCDPISEHNRLYWYRQTLGQGPEFLTYFQNEAQLEKSRLLSDRFSAERPKGSFSTLEIQRTEQGDSAMYLCASSATFGPINSPLHFGNGTRLTVT.

This clone was picked up a small number of times. The V call is TRBV7-9, the J call TRBJ2-3, with D maybe TRBD1 (6 bases). In germline, CDR1 is SEHNR, CDR2 FQNEAQ (reference sequence). V lost 0 bases and J 0 bases, leaving 16 bases between the germline ends. The CDR3 spans 18 residues. DNA of the CDR3: TGTGCCAGCAGCTTAGCCCGTCAGGGGCCTTCCAGCACAGATACGCAGTATTTT. This translates into CASSLARQGPSSTDTQYF. Supplemented by reference TRBV7-9 and TRBJ2-3, the full variable domain reads DTGVSQNPRHKITKRGQNVTFRCDPISEHNRLYWYRQTLGQGPEFLTYFQNEAQLEKSRLLSDRFSAERPKGSFSTLEIQRTEQGDSAMYLCASSLARQGPSSTDTQYFGPGTRLTVL.

This clone appeared a single time. The chain employs TRBV5-1 and TRBJ2-5, with TRBD1 matching over 7 bases. Germline lookup yields CDR1 SGHRS and CDR2 YFSETQ. V lost 3 bases and J lost 6; bases outside the gene matches: 8. The CDR3 consists of 14 residues. CDR3 region: CASSSTDRAKTQYF. The CDR3 nucleotides read TGCGCCAGCAGCTCTACCGACAGGGCTAAGACCCAGTACTTC.

This clone has more than one count but fewer than ten. The chain combines TRBV5-1 with TRBJ1-3; D is unclear. Trimming pared 4 bases from V and 2 bases from J, leaving 10 bases between. The germline CDR1 and CDR2 sequences are SGHRS and YFSETQ. This CDR3 comprises 14 residues. CDR3 DNA sequence: TGCGCCAGCAGCCTTGGGTCCCCTGGAAACACCATATATTTT. Translated, it gives CASSLGSPGNTIYF.

V gene TRBV6-1 combines with J gene TRBJ2-5; no definite D call. The J call may not be correct, given that the DNA end is closer to TRBJ2-7. This CDR3 has 16 amino acids. CDR1 is MNHNS, CDR2 SASEGT, per germline. The CDR3 sequence: CASSEFLTKSSYEQYF. The CDR3 bases are TGTGCCAGCAGTGAATTCCTGACCAAAAGCTCCTACGAGCAGTACTTC.

The rearrangement uses TRBV15 and TRBJ2-3, with TRBD1 identical over 7 bases. Germline trimming cut 2 bases from V and 0 bases from J; bases unmatched to any gene: 2. CDR1 and CDR2 (germline): LNHNV, YYDKDF (reference sequence). The CDR3 spans 15 residues. The CDR3, as DNA: TGTGCCACCAGCAGAAGACAGGGTAGCACAGATACGCAGTATTTT. Translation gives CATSRRQGSTDTQYF.

The chain joins TRBV28 to TRBJ2-1; D is perhaps TRBD2 (6 bases). V gave up 6 bases and J gave up 7 bases, with 16 bases separating them. The CDR3 runs 14 residues. From germline, CDR1 is MDHEN and CDR2 SYDVKM. CDR3 in DNA: TGTGCCAGCAGGCCGGGTGGGGGGAGGAATGAGCAGTTCTTC. It codes for CASRPGGGRNEQFF.

The chain links TRBV11-3 to TRBJ2-2; a weak D match, TRBD1 (5 bases). V was clipped by 3 bases and J by 2 bases, with 7 bases between them. Germline CDR1 SGHNT, CDR2 YENEEA. The CDR3 is 14 amino acids. CDR3 sequence (DNA): TGTGCCAGCAGCTTGACAGCTAACACCGGGGAGCTGTTTTTT. Translating gives CASSLTANTGELFF.

CDR3 DNA sequence: TGCGCCAGCAGCTTGGACCGGGCCCTGTATGGCTACACCTTC. Translated, it gives CASSLDRALYGYTF. The chain recombines TRBV5-1 with TRBJ1-2; D gene unclear. The CDR3 contains 14 residues. In germline, CDR1 is SGHRS, CDR2 YFSETQ. Deletions cut 0 bases from V and 5 bases from J, with 11 bases between.

This sequence joins TRBV20-1 and TRBJ2-7; no firm D call. V lost 1 base and J 4 bases, leaving 5 bases between the germline ends. In germline, CDR1 is DFQATT, CDR2 SNEGSKA (reference sequence). The CDR3 contains 11 residues. The CDR3 nucleotides are TGCAGTGCTAGAGGGAAATACGAGCAGTACTTC. Encoded protein: CSARGKYEQYF.

This clone came up a few times. J is TRBJ1-1 and V is TRBV9, with TRBD1 as a possible D gene (5 bases). The CDR3 extends over 15 amino acids. CDR1 SGDLS and CDR2 YYNGEE come from the germline V gene. V dropped 4 bases and J dropped 3 bases, with 16 bases sitting between them. CDR3 loop: CASSPRGLMDTEAFF. The CDR3, as DNA: TGTGCCAGCAGCCCCCGGGGACTTATGGACACTGAAGCTTTCTTT. Full variable domain (missing parts from reference TRBV9 and TRBJ1-1): DSGVTQTPKHLITATGQRVTLRCSPRSGDLSVYWYQQSLDQGLQFLIQYYNGEERAKGNILERFSAQQFPDLHSELNLSSLELGDSALYFCASSPRGLMDTEAFFGQGTRLTVV.